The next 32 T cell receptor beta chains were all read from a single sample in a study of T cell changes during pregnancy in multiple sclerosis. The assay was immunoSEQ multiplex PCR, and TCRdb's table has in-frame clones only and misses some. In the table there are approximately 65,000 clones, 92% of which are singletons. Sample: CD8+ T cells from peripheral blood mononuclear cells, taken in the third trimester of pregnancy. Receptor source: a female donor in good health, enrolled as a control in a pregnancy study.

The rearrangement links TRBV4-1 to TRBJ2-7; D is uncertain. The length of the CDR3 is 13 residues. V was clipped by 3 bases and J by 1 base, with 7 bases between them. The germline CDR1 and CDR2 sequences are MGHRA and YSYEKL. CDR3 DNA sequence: TGCGCCAGCAGCCATCCGGGTTCCTACGAGCAGTACTTC. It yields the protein CASSHPGSYEQYF.

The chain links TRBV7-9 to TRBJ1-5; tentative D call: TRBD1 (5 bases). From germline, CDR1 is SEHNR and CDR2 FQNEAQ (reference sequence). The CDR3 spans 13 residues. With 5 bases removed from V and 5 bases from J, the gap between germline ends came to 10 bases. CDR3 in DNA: TGTGCCAGCAGCCCGAAAGGGGATCAGCCCCAGCATTTT. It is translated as CASSPKGDQPQHF.

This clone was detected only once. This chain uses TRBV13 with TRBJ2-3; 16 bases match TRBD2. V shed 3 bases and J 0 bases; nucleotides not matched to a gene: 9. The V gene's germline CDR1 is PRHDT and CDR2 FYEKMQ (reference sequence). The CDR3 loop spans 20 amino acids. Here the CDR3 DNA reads TGTGCCAGCAGCTTTAGTATGGGACTAGCGGGGGGGCGAAGCACAGATACGCAGTATTTT. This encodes CASSFSMGLAGGRSTDTQYF.

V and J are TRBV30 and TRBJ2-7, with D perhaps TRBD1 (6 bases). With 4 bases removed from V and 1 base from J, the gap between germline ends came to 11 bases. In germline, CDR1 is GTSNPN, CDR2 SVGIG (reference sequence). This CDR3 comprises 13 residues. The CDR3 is CAWTFTGSYEQYF. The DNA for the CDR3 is TGTGCCTGGACCTTTACAGGGTCCTACGAGCAGTACTTC. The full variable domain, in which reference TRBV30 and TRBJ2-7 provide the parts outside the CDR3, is SQTIHQWPATLVQPVGSPLSLECTVEGTSNPNLYWYRQAAGRGLQLLFYSVGIGQISSEVPQNLSASRPQDRQFILSSKKLLLSDSGFYLCAWTFTGSYEQYFGPGTRLTVT.

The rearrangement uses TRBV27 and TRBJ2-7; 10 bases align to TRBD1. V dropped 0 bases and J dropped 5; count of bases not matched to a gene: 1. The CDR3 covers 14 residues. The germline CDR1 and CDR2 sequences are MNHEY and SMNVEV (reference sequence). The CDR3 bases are TGTGCCAGCAGTTTATCGGGACAGGGGAACGAGCAGTACTTC. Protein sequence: CASSLSGQGNEQYF.

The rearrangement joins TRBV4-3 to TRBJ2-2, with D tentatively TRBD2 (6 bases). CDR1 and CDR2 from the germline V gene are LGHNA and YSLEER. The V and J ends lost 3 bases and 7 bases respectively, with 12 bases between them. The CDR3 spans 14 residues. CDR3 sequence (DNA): TGCGCCAGCAGCCAGGAGGGGAATGGCGGGGAGCTGTTTTTT. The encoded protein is CASSQEGNGGELFF.

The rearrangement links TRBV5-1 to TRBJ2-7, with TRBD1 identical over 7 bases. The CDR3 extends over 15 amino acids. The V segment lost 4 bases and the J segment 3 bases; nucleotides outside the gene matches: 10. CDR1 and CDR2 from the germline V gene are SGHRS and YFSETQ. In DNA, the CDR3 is TGCGCCAGCAGCGAAGAAGACAGGGATCTCTACGAGCAGTACTTC. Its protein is CASSEEDRDLYEQYF.

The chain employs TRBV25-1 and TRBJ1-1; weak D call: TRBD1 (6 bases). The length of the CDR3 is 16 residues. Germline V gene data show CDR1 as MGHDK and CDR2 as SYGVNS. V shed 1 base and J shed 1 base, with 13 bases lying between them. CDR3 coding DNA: TGTGCCAGCAGTGAATGGGGTACAGGGACGAACACTGAAGCTTTCTTT. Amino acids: CASSEWGTGTNTEAFF.

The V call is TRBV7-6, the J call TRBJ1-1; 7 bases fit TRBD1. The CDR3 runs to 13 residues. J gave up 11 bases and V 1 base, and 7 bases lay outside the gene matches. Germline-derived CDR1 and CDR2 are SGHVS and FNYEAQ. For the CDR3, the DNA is TGTGCCAGCAGCTTAGAGGGAGGACAGGATGCTTTCTTT. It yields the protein CASSLEGGQDAFF.

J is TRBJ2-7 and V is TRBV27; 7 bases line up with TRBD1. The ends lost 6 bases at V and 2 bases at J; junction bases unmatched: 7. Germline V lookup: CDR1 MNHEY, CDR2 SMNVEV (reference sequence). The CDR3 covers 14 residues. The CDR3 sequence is CASSRDSETYEQYF. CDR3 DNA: TGTGCCAGCAGCCGGGACAGCGAAACCTACGAGCAGTACTTC.

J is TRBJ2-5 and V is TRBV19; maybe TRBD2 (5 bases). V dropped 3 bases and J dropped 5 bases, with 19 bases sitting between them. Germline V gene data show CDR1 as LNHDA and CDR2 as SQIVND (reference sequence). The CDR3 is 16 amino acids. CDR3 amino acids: CASSIRTADPGETQYF. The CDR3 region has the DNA TGTGCCAGTAGTATCCGCACGGCAGACCCGGGGGAGACCCAGTACTTC.

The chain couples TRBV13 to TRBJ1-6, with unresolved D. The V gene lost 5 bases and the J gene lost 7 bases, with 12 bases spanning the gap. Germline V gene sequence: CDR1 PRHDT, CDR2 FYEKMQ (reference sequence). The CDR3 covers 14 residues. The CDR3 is CASSAAEKNSPLHF. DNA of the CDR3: TGTGCCAGCAGCGCCGCGGAGAAGAATTCACCCCTCCACTTT.

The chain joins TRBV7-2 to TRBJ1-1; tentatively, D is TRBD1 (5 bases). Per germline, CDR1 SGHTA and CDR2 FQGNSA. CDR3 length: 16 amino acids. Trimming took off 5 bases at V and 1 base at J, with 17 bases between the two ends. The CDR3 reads CASSLLFLDRNTEAFF. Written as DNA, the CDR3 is TGTGCCAGCAGCCTCCTCTTTTTAGACAGGAACACTGAAGCTTTCTTT.

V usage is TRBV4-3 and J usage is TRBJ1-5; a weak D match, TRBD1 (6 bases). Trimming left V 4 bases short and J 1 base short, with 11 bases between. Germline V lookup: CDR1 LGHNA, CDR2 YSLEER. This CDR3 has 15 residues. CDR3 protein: CASSPYRESNQPQHF. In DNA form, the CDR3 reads TGCGCCAGCAGCCCATACAGGGAAAGCAATCAGCCCCAGCATTTT.

CDR3 in DNA: TGTGCCAGCAGCTTTGGATCCGGGACAGCCTCCTACGAGCAGTACTTC. This sequence encodes CASSFGSGTASYEQYF. The chain has TRBV11-2 and TRBJ2-7, with 7 bases aligning to TRBD1. This CDR3 has 16 amino acids. Germline trimming cut 3 bases from V and 0 bases from J; bases unmatched to any gene: 8. Germline assignment: CDR1 SGHAT and CDR2 FQNNGV.

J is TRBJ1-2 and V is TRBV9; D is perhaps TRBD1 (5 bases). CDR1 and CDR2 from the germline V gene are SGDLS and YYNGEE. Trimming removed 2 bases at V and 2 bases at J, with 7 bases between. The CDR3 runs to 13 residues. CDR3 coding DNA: TGTGCCAGCAGCGTGGGGGGAAACTATGGCTACACCTTC. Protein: CASSVGGNYGYTF. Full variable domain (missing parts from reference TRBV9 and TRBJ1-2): DSGVTQTPKHLITATGQRVTLRCSPRSGDLSVYWYQQSLDQGLQFLIQYYNGEERAKGNILERFSAQQFPDLHSELNLSSLELGDSALYFCASSVGGNYGYTFGSGTRLTVV.

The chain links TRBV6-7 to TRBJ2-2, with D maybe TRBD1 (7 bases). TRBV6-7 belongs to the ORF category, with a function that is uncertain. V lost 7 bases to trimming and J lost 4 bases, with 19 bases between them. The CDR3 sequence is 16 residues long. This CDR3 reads CASKGGRGFPTGELFF. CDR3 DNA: TGTGCCAGCAAGGGGGGCAGGGGGTTTCCCACCGGGGAGCTGTTTTTT.

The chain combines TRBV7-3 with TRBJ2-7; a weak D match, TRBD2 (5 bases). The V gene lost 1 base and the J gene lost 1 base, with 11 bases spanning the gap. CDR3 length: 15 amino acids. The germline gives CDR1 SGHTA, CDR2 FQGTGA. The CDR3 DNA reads TGTGCCAGCAGCTTAATTCCTGGGGAGTCCTACGAGCAGTACTTC. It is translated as CASSLIPGESYEQYF.

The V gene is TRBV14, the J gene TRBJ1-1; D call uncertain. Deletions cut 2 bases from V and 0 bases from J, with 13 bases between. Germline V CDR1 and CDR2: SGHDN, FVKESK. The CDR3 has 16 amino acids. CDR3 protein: CASSQRIASMNTEAFF. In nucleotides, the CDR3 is TGTGCCAGCAGCCAAAGGATAGCGAGCATGAACACTGAAGCTTTCTTT.

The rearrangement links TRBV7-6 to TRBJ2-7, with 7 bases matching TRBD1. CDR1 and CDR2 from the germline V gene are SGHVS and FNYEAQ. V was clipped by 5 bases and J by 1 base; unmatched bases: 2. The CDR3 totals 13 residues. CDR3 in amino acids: CASSPGQSYEQYF. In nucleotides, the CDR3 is TGTGCCAGCAGCCCGGGACAGTCCTACGAGCAGTACTTC.

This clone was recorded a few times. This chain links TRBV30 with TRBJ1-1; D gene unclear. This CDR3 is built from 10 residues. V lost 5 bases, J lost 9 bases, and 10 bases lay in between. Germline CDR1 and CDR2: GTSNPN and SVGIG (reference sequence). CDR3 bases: TGTGCCTGGTTGAGGCCGCAAGCTTTCTTT. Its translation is CAWLRPQAFF. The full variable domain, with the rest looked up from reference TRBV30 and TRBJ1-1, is SQTIHQWPATLVQPVGSPLSLECTVEGTSNPNLYWYRQAAGRGLQLLFYSVGIGQISSEVPQNLSASRPQDRQFILSSKKLLLSDSGFYLCAWLRPQAFFGQGTRLTVV.

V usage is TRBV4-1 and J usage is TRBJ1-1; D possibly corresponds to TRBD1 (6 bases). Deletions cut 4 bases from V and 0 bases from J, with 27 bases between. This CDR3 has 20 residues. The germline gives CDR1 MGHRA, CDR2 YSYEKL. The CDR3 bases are TGCGCCAGCAGCCCAGTTCCGGGGGGGCAGGGGATGTCCATGAACACTGAAGCTTTCTTT. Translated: CASSPVPGGQGMSMNTEAFF.

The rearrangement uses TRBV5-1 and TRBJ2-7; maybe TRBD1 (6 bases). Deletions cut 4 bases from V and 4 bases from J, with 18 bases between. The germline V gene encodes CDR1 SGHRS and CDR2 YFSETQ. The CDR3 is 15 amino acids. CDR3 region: CASSGPDSESYEQYF. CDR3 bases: TGCGCCAGCAGCGGCCCGGACAGCGAGAGTTACGAGCAGTACTTC.

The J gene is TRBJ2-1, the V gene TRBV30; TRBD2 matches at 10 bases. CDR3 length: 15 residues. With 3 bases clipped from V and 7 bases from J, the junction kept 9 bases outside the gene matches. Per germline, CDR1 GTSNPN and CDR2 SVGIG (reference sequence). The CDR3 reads CAWSSGAGGLNEQFF. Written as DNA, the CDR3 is TGTGCCTGGAGCTCTGGAGCGGGGGGGCTGAATGAGCAGTTCTTC. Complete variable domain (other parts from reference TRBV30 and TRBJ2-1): SQTIHQWPATLVQPVGSPLSLECTVEGTSNPNLYWYRQAAGRGLQLLFYSVGIGQISSEVPQNLSASRPQDRQFILSSKKLLLSDSGFYLCAWSSGAGGLNEQFFGPGTRLTVL.

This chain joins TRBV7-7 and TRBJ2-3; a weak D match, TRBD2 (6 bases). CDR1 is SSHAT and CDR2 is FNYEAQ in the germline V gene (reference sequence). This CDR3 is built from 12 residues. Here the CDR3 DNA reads TGTGCTAGCTCGGGGGGCACAGATACGCAGTATTTT. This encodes CASSGGTDTQYF. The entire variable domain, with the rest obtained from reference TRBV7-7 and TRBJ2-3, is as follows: GAGVSQSPRYKVTKRGQDVTLRCDPISSHATLYWYQQALGQGPEFLTYFNYEAQPDKSGLPSDRFSAERPEGSISTLTIQRTEQRDSAMYRCASSGGTDTQYFGPGTRLTVL.

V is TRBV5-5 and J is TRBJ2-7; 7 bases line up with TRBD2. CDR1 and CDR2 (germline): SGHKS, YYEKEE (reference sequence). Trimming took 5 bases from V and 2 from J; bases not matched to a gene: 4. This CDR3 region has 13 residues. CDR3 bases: TGTGCCAGCAGGGGGGGGGTACCCTACGAGCAGTACTTC. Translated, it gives CASRGGVPYEQYF. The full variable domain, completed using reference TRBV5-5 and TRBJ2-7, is DAGVTQSPTHLIKTRGQQVTLRCSPISGHKSVSWYQQVLGQGPQFIFQYYEKEERGRGNFPDRFSARQFPNYSSELNVNALLLGDSALYLCASRGGVPYEQYFGPGTRLTVT.

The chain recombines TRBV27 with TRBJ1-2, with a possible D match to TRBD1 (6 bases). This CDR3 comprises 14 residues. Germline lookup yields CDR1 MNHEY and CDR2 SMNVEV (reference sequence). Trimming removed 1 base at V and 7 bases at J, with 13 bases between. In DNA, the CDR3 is TGTGCCAGCAGTTTATTCTCAGGGGAGGGTGGCTACACCTTC. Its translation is CASSLFSGEGGYTF.

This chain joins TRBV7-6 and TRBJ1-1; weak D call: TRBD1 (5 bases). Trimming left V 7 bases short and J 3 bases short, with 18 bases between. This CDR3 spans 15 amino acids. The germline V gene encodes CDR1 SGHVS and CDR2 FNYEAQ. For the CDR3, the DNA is TGTGCCAGCACTCCGACAGCTGATGTGGACACTGAAGCTTTCTTT. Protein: CASTPTADVDTEAFF.

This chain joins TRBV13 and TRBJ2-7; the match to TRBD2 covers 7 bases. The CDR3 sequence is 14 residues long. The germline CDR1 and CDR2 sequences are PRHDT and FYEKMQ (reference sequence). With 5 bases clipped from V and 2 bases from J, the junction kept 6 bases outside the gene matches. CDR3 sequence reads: CASSPRGTTYEQYF. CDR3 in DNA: TGTGCCAGCAGCCCACGGGGGACTACCTACGAGCAGTACTTC.

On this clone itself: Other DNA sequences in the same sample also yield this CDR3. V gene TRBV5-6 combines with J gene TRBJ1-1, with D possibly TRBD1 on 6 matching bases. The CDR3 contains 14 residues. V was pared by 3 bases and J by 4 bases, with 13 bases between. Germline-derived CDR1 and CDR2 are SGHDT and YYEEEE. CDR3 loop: CASSSQGGGTEAFF. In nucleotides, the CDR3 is TGTGCCAGCAGCTCCCAGGGAGGGGGCACTGAAGCTTTCTTT.

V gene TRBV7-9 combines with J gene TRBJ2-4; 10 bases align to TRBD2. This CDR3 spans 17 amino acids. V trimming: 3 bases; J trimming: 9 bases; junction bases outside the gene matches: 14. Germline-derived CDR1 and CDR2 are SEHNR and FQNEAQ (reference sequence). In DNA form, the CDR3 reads TGTGCCAGCAGCTTTTCGGTTGAGCGGGGGGGAGGAGGCATTCAGTACTTC. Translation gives CASSFSVERGGGGIQYF.

CDR3 coding DNA: TGCACCAGCAGCCATGGGTGTTCCAGGACAGGGGGCCGGCGAGGCACCGGGGAGCTGTTTTTT. As protein: CTSSHGCSRTGGRRGTGELFF. The J gene is TRBJ2-2, the V gene TRBV1; the D call TRBD1 from the table was never checked on the DNA. TRBV1 is flagged as a pseudogene. The CDR3 totals 21 residues.